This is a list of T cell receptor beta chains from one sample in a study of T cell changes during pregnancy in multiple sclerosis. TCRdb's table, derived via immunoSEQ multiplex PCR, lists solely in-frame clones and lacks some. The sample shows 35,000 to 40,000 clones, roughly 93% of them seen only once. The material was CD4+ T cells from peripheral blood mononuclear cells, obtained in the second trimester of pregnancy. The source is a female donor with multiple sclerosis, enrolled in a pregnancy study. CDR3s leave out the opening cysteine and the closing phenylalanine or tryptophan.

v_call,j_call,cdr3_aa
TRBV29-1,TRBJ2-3,SVLLSGGRYTQY
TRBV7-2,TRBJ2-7,ASSRTSGGYYEQY
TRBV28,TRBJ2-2,ASSFQFGAGGPSNTGELF
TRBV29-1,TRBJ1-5,SVRGTGDQPQH
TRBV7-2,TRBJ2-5,ASSLVTSGGGTQY
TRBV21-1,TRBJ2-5,ASSEGPSIKQETQY
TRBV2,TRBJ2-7,ASSRTGAYEQY
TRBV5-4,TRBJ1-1,AGKMGGNTEAF
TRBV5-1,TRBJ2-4,ASSPNGQVKNIQY
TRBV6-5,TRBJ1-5,ASSGRRLEPQH
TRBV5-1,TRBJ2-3,ASSLGGDDTQY
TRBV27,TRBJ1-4,ASSSWTGANEKLF
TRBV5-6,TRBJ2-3,ASSLQLAGVSTDTQY
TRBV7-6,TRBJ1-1,ASSLGRKNTEAF
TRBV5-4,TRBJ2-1,ASSLTGNNEQF
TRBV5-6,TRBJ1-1,ASSLGGGPEAF
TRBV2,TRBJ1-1,ASSRLGILFHSS
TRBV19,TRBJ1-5,ASSIFDQPQH
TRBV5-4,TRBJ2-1,ASSFAGSGRYNEQF
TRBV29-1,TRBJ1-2,SVDSQRYGYT
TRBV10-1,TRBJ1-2,ASSVAGYT
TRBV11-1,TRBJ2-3,ASSWGRTDTQY
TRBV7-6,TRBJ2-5,ASSFLPEETQY
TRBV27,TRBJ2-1,ATSALTTTTRNNEQF
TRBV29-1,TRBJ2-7,SVAPRGTGEQY
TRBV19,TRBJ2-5,ASSITQGLAGGYQETQY
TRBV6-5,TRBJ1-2,ASSLLRGGYGYT
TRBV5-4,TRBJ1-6,ASGRRVHRGSDSPLH
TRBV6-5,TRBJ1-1,ASSRADRVTEAF
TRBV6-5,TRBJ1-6,ASRRQGVSPLH
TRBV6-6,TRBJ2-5,ASKGGQETQY
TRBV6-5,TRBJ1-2,ASKQRTHGYT
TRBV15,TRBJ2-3,ATSRLGGASGISTDTQY
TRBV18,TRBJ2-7,ASSYGTGSSYEQY
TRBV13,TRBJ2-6,ASSMGVFRHSGANVLT
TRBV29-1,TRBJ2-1,SVEQAGVPNEQF
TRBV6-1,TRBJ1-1,ASSERTGRVEAF
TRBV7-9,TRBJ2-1,ASSPGTYNEQF
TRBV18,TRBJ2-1,ASSPQGAWNEQF